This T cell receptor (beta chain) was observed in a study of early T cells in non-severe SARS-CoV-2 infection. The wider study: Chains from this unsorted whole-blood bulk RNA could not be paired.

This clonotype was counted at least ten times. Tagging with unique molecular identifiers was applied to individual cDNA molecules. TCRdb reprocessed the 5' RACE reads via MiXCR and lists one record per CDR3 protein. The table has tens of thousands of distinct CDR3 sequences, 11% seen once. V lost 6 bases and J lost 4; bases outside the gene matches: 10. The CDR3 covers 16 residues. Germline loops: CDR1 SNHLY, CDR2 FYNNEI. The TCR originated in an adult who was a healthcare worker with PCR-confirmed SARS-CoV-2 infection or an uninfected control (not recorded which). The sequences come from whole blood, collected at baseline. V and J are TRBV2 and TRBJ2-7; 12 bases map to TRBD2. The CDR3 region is CASRGDRGLAGYEQYF. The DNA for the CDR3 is TGTGCCAGCAGGGGGGACAGGGGACTAGCGGGTTACGAGCAGTACTTC.